The 2 T cell receptor beta chains below were found in one sample sequenced in a study of CD8+CD57+ T cells in acquired aplastic anemia. CD8+CD57+ cell expansion had been shown by flow cytometry in patients chosen for sequencing. Genomic DNA, the template, was used for profiling of the TCR beta VDJ and CDR3. One entry per CDR3 protein, called by TCRdb with MiXCR from the reads. In the table there are approximately 180,000 distinct CDR3 sequences, less than 50% of which are singletons. Source material: sorted CD4+, CD8+, or CD8+CD57+ T cells (not recorded which) from PBMCs. The receptors come from a human donor with aplastic anemia.

The chain joins TRBV10-3 to TRBJ2-7; 9 bases line up with TRBD1. In germline, CDR1 is ENHRY, CDR2 SYGVKD. The length of the CDR3 is 15 residues. V lost 6 bases, J lost 6 bases, and 12 bases stayed unmatched. CDR3 in amino acids: CAISPTGTGNGEQYF. DNA for the CDR3: TGTGCCATCAGCCCGACCGGGACAGGGAACGGCGAGCAGTACTTC.

The chain links TRBV7-2 to TRBJ2-1; 7 nucleotides align to TRBD2. From germline, CDR1 is SGHTA and CDR2 FQGNSA. There are 12 residues in the CDR3. CDR3 coding DNA: TGTGCTAGGGAGGGCCCTTACAATGAGCAGTTCTTC. Translated: CAREGPYNEQFF.